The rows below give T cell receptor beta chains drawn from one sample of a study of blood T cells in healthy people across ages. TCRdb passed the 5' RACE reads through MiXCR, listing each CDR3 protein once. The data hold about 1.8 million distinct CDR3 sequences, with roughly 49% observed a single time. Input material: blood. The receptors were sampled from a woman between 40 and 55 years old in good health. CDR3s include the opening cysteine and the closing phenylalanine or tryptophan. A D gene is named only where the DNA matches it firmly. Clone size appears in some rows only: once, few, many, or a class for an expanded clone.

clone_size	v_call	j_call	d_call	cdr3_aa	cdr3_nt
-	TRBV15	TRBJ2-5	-	CATYGTTQETQYF	TGTGCCACCTACGGGACAACCCAAGAGACCCAGTACTTC
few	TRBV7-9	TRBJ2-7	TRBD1	CASSYTDRGEQYF	TGTGCCAGCAGCTACACGGACAGGGGCGAGCAGTACTTC
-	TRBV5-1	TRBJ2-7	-	CASYFRGERYEQYF	TGCGCCAGCTACTTTCGGGGCGAACGGTACGAGCAGTACTTC
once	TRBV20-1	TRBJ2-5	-	CSARESLSSETQYF	TGCAGTGCTAGAGAATCGCTCTCCTCAGAGACCCAGTACTTC
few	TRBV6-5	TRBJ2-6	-	CASSERSGANVLTF	TGTGCCAGCAGCGAGCGATCTGGGGCCAACGTCCTGACTTTC
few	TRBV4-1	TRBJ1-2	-	CASSQVGSSYGYTF	TGCGCCAGCAGCCAAGTAGGCAGCTCCTATGGCTACACCTTC
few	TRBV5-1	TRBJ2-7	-	CASSLKGPSYEQYF	TGCGCCAGCAGCTTGAAGGGACCCTCCTACGAGCAGTACTTC
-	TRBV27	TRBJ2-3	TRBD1	CASSGTVGGDRTSTDTQYF	TGTGCCAGCAGTGGGACAGTTGGGGGTGACAGGACTAGCACAGATACGCAGTATTTT
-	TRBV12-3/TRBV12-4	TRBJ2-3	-	CASSLYPTSGAADTQYF	TGTGCCAGCAGTTTGTATCCTACGTCAGGGGCAGCAGATACGCAGTATTTT
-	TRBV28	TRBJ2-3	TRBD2	CASSFASGGLTDTQYF	TGTGCCAGCAGTTTCGCTAGCGGGGGGCTCACAGATACGCAGTATTTT
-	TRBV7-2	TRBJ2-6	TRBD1	CASSLADRGPSGANVLTF	TGTGCCAGCAGCTTAGCTGACAGGGGACCCTCTGGGGCCAACGTCCTGACTTTC
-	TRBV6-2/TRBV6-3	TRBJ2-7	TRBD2	CASSYSGLAGGPRNYNEQYF	TGTGCCAGCAGCTACTCCGGACTAGCGGGGGGCCCTCGTAACTACAATGAGCAGTACTTC
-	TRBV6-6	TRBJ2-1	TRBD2	CASSYSPSSGKYNEQFF	TGTGCCAGCAGTTACTCGCCCTCGAGCGGGAAATACAATGAGCAGTTCTTC
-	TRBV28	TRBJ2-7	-	CASSSRTAAYEQYF	TGTGCCAGCAGTTCCCGGACAGCTGCCTACGAGCAGTACTTC
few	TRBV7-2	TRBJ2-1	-	CASSLVTGNNEQFF	TGTGCCAGCAGCTTGGTTACAGGCAACAATGAGCAGTTCTTC
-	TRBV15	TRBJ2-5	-	CATSIEYRQETQYF	TGTGCCACCAGCATAGAATATCGACAAGAGACCCAGTACTTC
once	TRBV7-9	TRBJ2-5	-	CASSPRLSVGGETQYF	TGTGCCAGCAGCCCCAGGTTGAGCGTGGGGGGAGAGACCCAGTACTTC
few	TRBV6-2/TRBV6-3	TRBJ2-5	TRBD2	CATQRGGLQETQYF	TGTGCCACCCAGCGGGGGGGCCTCCAAGAGACCCAGTACTTC
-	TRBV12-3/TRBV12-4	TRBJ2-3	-	CASRYHRDSTDTQYF	TGTGCCAGCAGATACCACAGGGATAGCACAGATACGCAGTATTTT
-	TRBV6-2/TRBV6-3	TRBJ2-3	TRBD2	CASTSPGLPTDTQYF	TGTGCCAGCACAAGTCCGGGACTACCCACAGATACGCAGTATTTT
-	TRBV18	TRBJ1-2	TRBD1	CASSPWFGVPGTGNYGYTF	TGTGCCAGCTCACCCTGGTTCGGAGTTCCTGGGACAGGGAACTATGGCTACACCTTC
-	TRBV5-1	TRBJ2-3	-	CASSWGPAPSTDTQYF	TGCGCCAGCAGCTGGGGACCCGCACCCAGCACAGATACGCAGTATTTT
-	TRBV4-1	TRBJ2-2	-	CASSQPGGELFF	TGCGCCAGCAGCCAACCTGGCGGGGAGCTGTTTTTT
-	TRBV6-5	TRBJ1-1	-	CASSYTGTYEAFF	TGTGCCAGCAGTTATACAGGGACTTATGAAGCTTTCTTT
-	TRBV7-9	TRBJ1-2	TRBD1	CASYGTATYGYTF	TGTGCCAGCTACGGGACAGCGACCTATGGCTACACCTTC
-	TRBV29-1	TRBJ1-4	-	CSVEIIEKLFF	TGCAGCGTTGAAATTATCGAAAAACTGTTTTTT
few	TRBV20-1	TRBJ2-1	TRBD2	CSARGGSVNEQFF	TGCAGTGCCCGGGGGGGATCAGTCAATGAGCAGTTCTTC
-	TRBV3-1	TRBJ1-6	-	CASSQGPAYNSPLHF	TGTGCCAGCAGCCAAGGCCCAGCCTATAATTCACCCCTCCACTTT
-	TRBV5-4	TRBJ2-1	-	CASSAQGRNEQFF	TGTGCCAGCAGCGCACAGGGGAGGAATGAGCAGTTCTTC
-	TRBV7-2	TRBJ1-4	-	CASSPRGGDMPKLFF	TGTGCCAGCAGCCCCAGGGGTGGTGATATGCCAAAACTGTTTTTT
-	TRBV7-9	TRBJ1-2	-	CASSATRVRGGYGYTF	TGTGCCAGCAGCGCCACCCGCGTCCGTGGAGGCTATGGCTACACCTTC